These T cell receptor beta chains were read from a single sample in a study of human T cells and chemical hapten exposure. From the RACE reads, TCRdb called clonotypes with MiXCR, one entry per CDR3 protein. The table shows 240,000 or so distinct CDR3 sequences, with more than 6.5% occurring only once. The input for sequencing was whole blood, taken in connection with sensitization to the hapten diphenylcyclopropenone (DPC). These TCRs come from a woman in her forties with alopecia areata. Some clones in this sample may be carry-over from other donors' samples. Both conserved end residues are part of each CDR3. The order of the fields is D gene, J gene, clone size, V gene, CDR3 DNA, CDR3 protein. The D gene is left open where the match is weak. Clone sizes are given selectively: once, few, many, or a class where the clone is expanded.

>TRBD1|TRBJ2-3|once|TRBV5-8
TGTGCCAGCAGCTCAGACAGGGTTTACACAGATACGCAGTATTTT
CASSSDRVYTDTQYF
>NA|TRBJ1-5|few|TRBV6-1
TGTGCCAGCAGTACTGTATATAGCAATCAGCCCCAGCATTTT
CASSTVYSNQPQHF
>NA|TRBJ1-5|few|TRBV28
TGTGCCAGCAGCTCCCATGGATCCGTGGAGTCCGATCAGCCCCAGCATTTT
CASSSHGSVESDQPQHF
>TRBD2|TRBJ2-1|few|TRBV6-4
TGTGCCAGTGGACTAGCGGGAGCGGGAAGAAATGAGCAGTTCTTC
CASGLAGAGRNEQFF
>TRBD2|TRBJ2-7|many|TRBV6-2/TRBV6-3
TGTGCCAGCAGTTACCTAGCGGGAGCCAACGAGCAGTACTTC
CASSYLAGANEQYF
>NA|TRBJ2-5|many|TRBV7-2
TGTGCCAGCAGCTTGTTGCCGGAGACCCAGTACTTC
CASSLLPETQYF
>NA|TRBJ2-3|NA|TRBV9
TGTGCCAGCAGCGTAAGGGGCGTGCGCACAGATACGCAGTATTTT
CASSVRGVRTDTQYF
>NA|TRBJ1-5|many|TRBV9
TGTGCCAGCAGCCCCAGCAGTGTCAGCAATCAGCCCCAGCATTTT
CASSPSSVSNQPQHF
>NA|TRBJ2-1|NA|TRBV6-5
TGTGCCAGCAGCTCTACCGGGGGACGACCCTACAATGAGCAGTTCTTC
CASSSTGGRPYNEQFF
>NA|TRBJ2-1|few|TRBV10-3
TGTGCCATCAGGAACGATACTAGGGGTGAGCAGTTCTTC
CAIRNDTRGEQFF
>NA|TRBJ2-4|few|TRBV20-1
TGCAGTGGCCGCCCGGGCGAAAACATTCAGTACTTC
CSGRPGENIQYF
>NA|TRBJ2-3|NA|TRBV7-2
TGTGCCAGCAGCCCACTGGCAGATACGCAGTATTTT
CASSPLADTQYF
>NA|TRBJ2-1|NA|TRBV11-2
TGTGCCAGCAGCCGGGGTCAGGGGGGCCCCTCCTACAATGAGCAGTTCTTC
CASSRGQGGPSYNEQFF
>TRBD1|TRBJ1-1|NA|TRBV6-2/TRBV6-3
TGTGCCAGCAGTTACAGACAGGGTACCGCCGACACTGAAGCTTTCTTT
CASSYRQGTADTEAFF
>TRBD2|TRBJ2-7|many|TRBV29-1
TGCAGCGCGATAGCGGGAGGGGAGCAGTACTTC
CSAIAGGEQYF
>NA|TRBJ2-1|NA|TRBV9
TGTGCCAGCAGCGTAGAAGAAGGACTACCATACAATGAGCAGTTCTTC
CASSVEEGLPYNEQFF
>NA|TRBJ1-1|NA|TRBV12-3/TRBV12-4
TGTGCCAGCTACCCCGCCGGAGGGGGTAAGCGAACTGAAGCTTTCTTT
CASYPAGGGKRTEAFF